This T cell receptor beta chain originates from a study of blood T cell repertoires in COVID-19. At the level of the study: Some COVID-19 samples were acute and others convalescent; all came from the United States, Italy and Spain. Sources were T cells, B-cell-depleted T cells, or PBMCs; the material itself was cDNA or gDNA.

In the authors' methods: Reference gene primer amplification in the assay estimated nucleated cell counts. TCRdb's table, derived via immunoSEQ multiplex PCR, lists solely in-frame clones and lacks some. Clone size and the V and J calls come from that table; the DNA yielded D and trimming. Among 250,000 to 300,000 clones listed, 88% were seen once. Trimming shortened V by 1 base and J by 1 base, and 5 bases separated the two germline ends. Germline V gives CDR1 SGHKS, CDR2 YYEKEE (reference sequence). CDR3 length: 13 amino acids. Input material: peripheral blood. The chain joins TRBV5-5 to TRBJ1-1, with D uncertain. The origin of this receptor is a woman in her forties who had recovered from COVID-19. As DNA, the CDR3 is TGTGCCAGCAGCTTGTATAGGAACACTGAAGCTTTCTTT. Residues: CASSLYRNTEAFF.